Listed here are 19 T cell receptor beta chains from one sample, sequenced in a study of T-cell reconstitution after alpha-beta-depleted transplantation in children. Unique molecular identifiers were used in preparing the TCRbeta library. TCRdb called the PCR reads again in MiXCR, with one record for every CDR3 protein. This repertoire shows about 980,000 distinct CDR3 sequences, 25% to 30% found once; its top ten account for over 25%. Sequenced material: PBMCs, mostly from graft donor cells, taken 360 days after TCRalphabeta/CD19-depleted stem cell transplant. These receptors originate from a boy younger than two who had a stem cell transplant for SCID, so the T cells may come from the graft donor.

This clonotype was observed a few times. This chain's CDR3 is CASSLYSPGQVHNEQFF. As DNA, the CDR3 is TGTGCCAGCAGTTTATACTCGCCGGGACAGGTACACAATGAGCAGTTCTTC. V and J are TRBV12-3 or TRBV12-4 and TRBJ2-1, with 8 bases that match TRBD1. Trimming removed 2 bases from V and 5 bases from J; junction bases left unmatched: 11. The CDR3 totals 17 residues.

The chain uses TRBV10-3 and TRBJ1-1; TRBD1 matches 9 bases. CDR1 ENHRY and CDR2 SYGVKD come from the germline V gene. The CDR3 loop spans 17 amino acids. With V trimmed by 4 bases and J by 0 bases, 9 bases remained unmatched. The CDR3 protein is CAISVTGTGIMNTEAFF. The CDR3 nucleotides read TGTGCCATCAGTGTGACCGGGACAGGGATCATGAACACTGAAGCTTTCTTT.

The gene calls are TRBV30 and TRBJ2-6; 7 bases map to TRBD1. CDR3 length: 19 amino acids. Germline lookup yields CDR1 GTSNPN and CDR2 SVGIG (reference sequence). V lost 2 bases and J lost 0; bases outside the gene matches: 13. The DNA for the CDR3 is TGTGCCTGGAGTTCCCAACGGACAGGTTTCTTCTCTGGGGCCAACGTCCTGACTTTC. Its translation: CAWSSQRTGFFSGANVLTF.

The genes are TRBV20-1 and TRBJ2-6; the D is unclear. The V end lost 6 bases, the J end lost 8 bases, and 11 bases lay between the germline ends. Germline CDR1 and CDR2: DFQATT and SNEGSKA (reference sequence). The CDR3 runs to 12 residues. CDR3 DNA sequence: TGCAGTGCCGCCGAACGTCCCAACGTCCTGACTTTC. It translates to CSAAERPNVLTF.

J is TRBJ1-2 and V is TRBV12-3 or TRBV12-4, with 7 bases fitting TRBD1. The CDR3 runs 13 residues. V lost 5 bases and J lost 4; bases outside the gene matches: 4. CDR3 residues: CASSRQGSYGYTF. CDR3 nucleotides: TGTGCCAGCAGTCGACAGGGCTCCTATGGCTACACCTTC.

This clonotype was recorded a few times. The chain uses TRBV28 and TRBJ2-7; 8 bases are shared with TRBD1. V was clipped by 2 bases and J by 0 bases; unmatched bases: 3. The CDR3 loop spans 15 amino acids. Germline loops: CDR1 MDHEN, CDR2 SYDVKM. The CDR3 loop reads CASSLITGGSYEQYF. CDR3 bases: TGTGCCAGCAGTTTAATTACAGGGGGCTCCTACGAGCAGTACTTC.

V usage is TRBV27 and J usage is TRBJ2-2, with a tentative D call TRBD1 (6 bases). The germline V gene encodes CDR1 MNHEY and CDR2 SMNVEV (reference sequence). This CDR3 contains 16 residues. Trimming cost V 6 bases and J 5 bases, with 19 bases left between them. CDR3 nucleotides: TGTGCCAGCAGACCTGACCAGGGGAGAATGACCGGGGAGCTGTTTTTT. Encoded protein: CASRPDQGRMTGELFF.

The CDR3 sequence: CASSPGTGGPSTDTQYF. CDR3 in DNA: TGTGCCAGCAGTCCGGGGACAGGGGGACCTAGCACAGATACGCAGTATTTT. V is TRBV12-3 or TRBV12-4 and J is TRBJ2-3; 11 nucleotides match TRBD1. V gave up 5 bases and J gave up 0 bases; unmatched junction bases: 7. This CDR3 has 17 amino acids.

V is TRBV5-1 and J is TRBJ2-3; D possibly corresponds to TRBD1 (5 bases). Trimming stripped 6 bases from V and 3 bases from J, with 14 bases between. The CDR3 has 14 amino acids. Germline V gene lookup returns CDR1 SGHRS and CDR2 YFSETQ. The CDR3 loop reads CASKGPPTTDTQYF. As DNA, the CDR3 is TGCGCCAGCAAGGGGCCTCCAACGACAGATACGCAGTATTTT.

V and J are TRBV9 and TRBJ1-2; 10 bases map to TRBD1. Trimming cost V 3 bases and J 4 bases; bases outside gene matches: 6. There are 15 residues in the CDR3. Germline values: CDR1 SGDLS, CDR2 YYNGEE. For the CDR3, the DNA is TGTGCCAGCAGCGCCAGGACAGGGGGGATCTATGGCTACACCTTC. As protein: CASSARTGGIYGYTF.

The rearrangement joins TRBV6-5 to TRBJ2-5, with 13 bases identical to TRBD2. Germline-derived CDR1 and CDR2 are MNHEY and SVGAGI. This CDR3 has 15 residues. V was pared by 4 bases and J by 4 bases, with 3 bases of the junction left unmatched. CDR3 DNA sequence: TGTGCCAGCAGTTTCGGGACTAGCGGGGCAGAGACCCAGTACTTC. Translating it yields CASSFGTSGAETQYF.

CDR3 loop: CASSLGGRGGTDTQYF. The CDR3 DNA sequence: TGTGCCAGCAGCTTAGGTGGGCGGGGGGGCACAGATACGCAGTATTTT. The rearrangement joins TRBV7-2 to TRBJ2-3; TRBD2 matches 8 bases. The V gene end was trimmed by 1 base and the J gene end by 1 base; junction bases not matched to a gene: 4. The CDR3 length is 16 residues. Germline values: CDR1 SGHTA, CDR2 FQGNSA.

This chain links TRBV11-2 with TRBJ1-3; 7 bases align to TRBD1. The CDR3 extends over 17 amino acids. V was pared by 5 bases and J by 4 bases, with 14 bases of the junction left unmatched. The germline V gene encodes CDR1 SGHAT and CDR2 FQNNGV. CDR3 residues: CASSRIPGQLYGNTIYF. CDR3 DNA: TGTGCCAGCAGCCGTATACCGGGACAGCTTTACGGAAACACCATATATTTT.

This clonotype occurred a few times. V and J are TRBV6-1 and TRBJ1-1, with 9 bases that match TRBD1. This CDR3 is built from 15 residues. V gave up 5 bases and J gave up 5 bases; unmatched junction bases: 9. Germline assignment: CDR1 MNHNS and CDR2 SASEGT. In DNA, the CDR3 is TGTGCCAGCAGTCGGACAGGGGCTAAGAGTACTGAAGCTTTCTTT. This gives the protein CASSRTGAKSTEAFF.

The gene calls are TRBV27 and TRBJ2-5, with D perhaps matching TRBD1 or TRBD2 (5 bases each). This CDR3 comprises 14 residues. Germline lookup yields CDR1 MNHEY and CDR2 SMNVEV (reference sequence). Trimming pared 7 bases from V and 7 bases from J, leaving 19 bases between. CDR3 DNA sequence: TGTGCCAGCACAAAGGGACCTCCCTTGGGGACCCAGTACTTC. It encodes CASTKGPPLGTQYF.

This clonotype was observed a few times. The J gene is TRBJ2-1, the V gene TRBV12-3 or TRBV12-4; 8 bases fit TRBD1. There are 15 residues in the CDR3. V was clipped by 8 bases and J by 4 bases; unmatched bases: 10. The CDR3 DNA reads TGTGCCAGCGGAAAACAGGGGGGCGTGTACAATGAGCAGTTCTTC. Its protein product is CASGKQGGVYNEQFF.

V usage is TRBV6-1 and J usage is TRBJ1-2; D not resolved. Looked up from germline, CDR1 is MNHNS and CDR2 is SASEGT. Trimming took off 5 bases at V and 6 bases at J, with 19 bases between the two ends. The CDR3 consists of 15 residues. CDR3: CASSPPGSREDGYTF. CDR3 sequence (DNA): TGTGCCAGCAGTCCCCCAGGATCCCGAGAGGATGGCTACACCTTC.

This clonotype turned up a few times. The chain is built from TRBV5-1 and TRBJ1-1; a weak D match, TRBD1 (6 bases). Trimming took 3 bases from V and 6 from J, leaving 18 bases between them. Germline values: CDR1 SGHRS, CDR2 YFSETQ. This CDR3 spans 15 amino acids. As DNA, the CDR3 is TGCGCCAGCAGCTGGCTGACAGGACTGTGGGCTGAAGCTTTCTTT. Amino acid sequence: CASSWLTGLWAEAFF.

Here the CDR3 DNA reads TGTGCCAGCAGCCAAGAAGTTACAGGGGGAGAGCAGTACTTC. Its protein is CASSQEVTGGEQYF. The rearrangement uses TRBV4-2 and TRBJ2-7; 8 bases are a match to TRBD1. The germline V gene encodes CDR1 LGHNA and CDR2 YNFKEQ. Trimming at V came to 0 bases and at J to 7 bases, leaving 5 bases not matched to a gene. CDR3 length: 14 amino acids.